A selection of T cell receptor beta chains follows, all from one sample in a study of liver allograft versus peripheral blood T cells. TCRdb passed the reads through MiXCR, listing each CDR3 protein once. The table shows approximately 2,500 distinct CDR3 sequences, with 16% occurring only once. Receptor source: a human patient who had a liver transplant. Some T cells may have come from the graft donor. The CDR3 runs from the conserved cysteine through the conserved F or W. D genes are given only for firm matches. Where a row states a size, it is once, few, many or the class of an expanded clone; other rows omit it.

V gene,J gene,D gene,clone size,CDR3 length,CDR3 protein,CDR3 DNA
TRBV6-5,TRBJ2-7,NA,medium-sized,15,CASSETRGARYEQYF,TGTGCCAGCAGTGAGACTCGGGGGGCGCGATACGAGCAGTACTTC
TRBV19,TRBJ1-1,NA,medium-sized,13,CASSIEGYTEAFF,TGTGCCAGTAGTATAGAGGGGTACACTGAAGCTTTCTTT
TRBV6-2/TRBV6-3,TRBJ1-2,TRBD1,medium-sized,18,CASSYSKENVGDSYGYTF,TGTGCCAGCAGTTACTCGAAGGAGAATGTGGGGGACAGCTATGGCTACACCTTC
TRBV29-1,TRBJ1-1,NA,medium-sized,12,CSVEEANTEAFF,TGCAGCGTGGAGGAGGCGAACACTGAAGCTTTCTTT
TRBV9,TRBJ2-2,NA,medium-sized,12,CASSSFTGELFF,TGTGCCAGCAGCAGTTTCACCGGGGAGCTGTTTTTT
TRBV7-9,TRBJ2-1,TRBD2,medium-sized,15,CASSVLAGGYNEQFF,TGTGCCAGCAGCGTCCTAGCGGGGGGTTACAATGAGCAGTTCTTC
TRBV19,TRBJ2-1,NA,medium-sized,16,CASSIEWGGAWGEQFF,TGTGCCAGTAGTATAGAGTGGGGGGGGGCCTGGGGTGAGCAGTTCTTC
TRBV5-6,TRBJ1-2,NA,medium-sized,14,CASSFNGRRDGYTF,TGTGCCAGCAGCTTTAACGGAAGACGCGATGGCTACACCTTC
TRBV6-1,TRBJ1-4,NA,medium-sized,15,CASSEVGGSNEKLFF,TGTGCCAGCAGTGAAGTCGGGGGGTCTAATGAAAAACTGTTTTTT
TRBV6-2/TRBV6-3,TRBJ1-1,TRBD1,NA,13,CAISGQADTEAFF,TGTGCCATCTCCGGACAGGCCGACACTGAAGCTTTCTTT
TRBV19,TRBJ1-5,TRBD1,medium-sized,14,CASRPTGTIQPQHF,TGTGCCAGTAGGCCGACAGGGACGATTCAGCCCCAGCATTTT
TRBV20-1,TRBJ2-5,NA,few,12,CSVPRDVETQYF,TGCAGTGTCCCGCGGGACGTAGAGACCCAGTACTTC
TRBV29-1,TRBJ1-5,NA,medium-sized,17,CSAPVDGYLNVNQPQHF,TGCAGCGCGCCGGTAGACGGGTACCTTAATGTCAATCAGCCCCAGCATTTT
TRBV29-1,TRBJ1-2,NA,medium-sized,12,CSAFGSSAGYTF,TGCAGCGCCTTCGGTAGCTCCGCTGGCTACACCTTC
TRBV24-1,TRBJ2-2,NA,medium-sized,14,CATSDLDRTGELFF,TGTGCCACCAGTGATTTGGATCGAACCGGGGAGCTGTTTTTT
TRBV2,TRBJ2-7,NA,NA,11,CASSPEDEQYF,TGTGCCAGCAGCCCCGAGGACGAGCAGTACTTC
TRBV5-6,TRBJ1-1,NA,medium-sized,12,CASSFKGDAAFF,TGTGCCAGCAGCTTCAAGGGAGATGCAGCTTTCTTT
TRBV7-2,TRBJ1-1,NA,few,13,CASSAVGGSEAFF,TGTGCCAGCAGCGCGGTGGGGGGGTCTGAAGCTTTCTTT
TRBV2,TRBJ1-2,NA,NA,15,CASSEALPVVYGYTF,TGTGCCAGCAGTGAAGCCCTCCCTGTAGTCTATGGCTACACCTTC
TRBV5-6,TRBJ1-2,TRBD1,medium-sized,18,CASRHATGGESIGYGYTF,TGTGCCAGCAGGCACGCGACAGGGGGCGAAAGTATCGGCTATGGCTACACCTTC
TRBV15,TRBJ2-4,NA,NA,17,CATSRKGLGGAKNIQYF,TGTGCCACCAGCAGGAAGGGGCTTGGGGGAGCCAAAAACATTCAGTACTTC
TRBV12-3/TRBV12-4,TRBJ1-2,NA,NA,12,CASSLQGEGYTF,TGTGCCAGCAGTTTACAAGGGGAAGGCTACACCTTC
TRBV7-9,TRBJ1-1,NA,NA,13,CASSPSGTTEAFF,TGTGCCAGCAGCCCCAGTGGTACCACTGAAGCTTTCTTT
TRBV12-3/TRBV12-4,TRBJ1-5,NA,NA,15,CASSLRGGINQPQHF,TGTGCCAGCAGCCTCAGGGGAGGGATCAATCAGCCCCAGCATTTT
TRBV19,TRBJ2-1,TRBD2,medium-sized,16,CASSIGLAGIYNEQFF,TGTGCCAGTAGTATCGGACTAGCGGGAATCTACAATGAGCAGTTCTTC
TRBV15,TRBJ1-1,NA,medium-sized,13,CATSRRRDTEAFF,TGTGCCACCAGCAGAAGAAGGGACACTGAAGCTTTCTTT
TRBV6-2/TRBV6-3,TRBJ2-1,TRBD1,medium-sized,17,CASSYGQGFVTYNEQFF,TGTGCCAGCAGTTATGGACAGGGGTTTGTAACCTACAATGAGCAGTTCTTC
TRBV13,TRBJ2-1,TRBD1,medium-sized,14,CASSSDRGGNEQFF,TGTGCCAGCAGCTCCGACAGGGGAGGAAATGAGCAGTTCTTC
TRBV6-2/TRBV6-3,TRBJ1-2,NA,medium-sized,15,CASSSTGRGLYGYTF,TGTGCCAGCAGTTCAACGGGACGGGGGCTCTATGGCTACACCTTC
TRBV12-3/TRBV12-4,TRBJ1-5,NA,few,15,CASSSGLGGNQPQHF,TGTGCCAGCAGTTCCGGGCTCGGAGGCAATCAGCCCCAGCATTTT
TRBV20-1,TRBJ2-1,NA,few,12,CSVPAAINEQFF,TGCAGTGTACCGGCAGCCATCAATGAGCAGTTCTTC
TRBV7-9,TRBJ1-1,NA,NA,15,CASSLGHEGMTEAFF,TGTGCCAGCAGCTTAGGCCACGAAGGTATGACTGAAGCTTTCTTT
TRBV28,TRBJ1-2,NA,medium-sized,16,CASSLNPTELDYGYTF,TGTGCCAGCAGTTTAAACCCGACGGAGCTGGACTATGGCTACACCTTC
TRBV24-1,TRBJ1-1,NA,many,16,CATSVPSPEQVTEAFF,TGTGCCACCAGTGTGCCCTCGCCGGAACAGGTCACTGAAGCTTTCTTT
TRBV5-5,TRBJ2-3,TRBD2,NA,17,CASSLKGRGGGTDTQYF,TGTGCCAGCAGCTTGAAGGGGCGGGGGGGCGGCACAGATACGCAGTATTTT
TRBV6-5,TRBJ1-1,NA,NA,14,CASNPSFSNTEAFF,TGTGCCAGCAACCCGTCCTTCTCAAACACTGAAGCTTTCTTT
TRBV2,TRBJ2-7,TRBD2,few,15,CASLTRGAGEYEQYF,TGTGCCAGCCTCACGCGAGGAGCGGGGGAGTACGAGCAGTACTTC
TRBV24-1,TRBJ1-2,TRBD1,medium-sized,13,CATSDLDREGYTF,TGTGCCACCAGTGATTTGGACAGGGAGGGCTACACCTTC
TRBV6-6,TRBJ1-1,TRBD1,NA,14,CGNTPTGGNTEAFF,TGTGGCAACACCCCGACAGGGGGCAACACTGAAGCTTTCTTT
TRBV6-1,TRBJ1-5,NA,large,14,CASTLDGSNQPQHF,TGTGCCAGCACCCTGGACGGTAGCAATCAGCCCCAGCATTTT